Following are 9 T cell receptor beta chains from one sample sequenced in a study of blood T cell repertoires in COVID-19 (dated by TCRdb to about 2020). Libraries were constructed by the immunoSEQ multiplex PCR assay. This is the immuneACCESS table as TCRdb keeps it, with only in-frame sequences that have V and J called. A part of the clones is gone; compared with another copy, unresolved V genes explain less than half, and the rest is unexplained. The sample profile shows about 140,000 clones; roughly 80% of them were found once. In total, the top ten clones hold roughly 8.9% of the sample. The material sequenced was peripheral blood. These receptors were taken from a woman in her forties or fifties with active or convalescent COVID-19.

This clone was recorded once. The chain carries TRBV4-3 and TRBJ2-1, with D perhaps matching TRBD1 (5 bases). CDR1 is LGHNA and CDR2 is YSLEER in the germline V gene. The CDR3 has 16 amino acids. The V end was cut by 1 base, the J end by 8 bases, with 18 bases between. The DNA for the CDR3 is TGCGCCAGCAGCCAAGCGGTTGCAGGGTCTATGGATGAGCAGTTCTTC. Translated: CASSQAVAGSMDEQFF.

The rearrangement joins TRBV19 to TRBJ1-1; TRBD1 might be the D (5 bases). There are 15 residues in the CDR3. Trimming stripped 4 bases from V and 0 bases from J, with 12 bases between. Germline V gene sequence: CDR1 LNHDA, CDR2 SQIVND (reference sequence). The CDR3 loop is CASSTWGGMNTEAFF. CDR3 DNA sequence: TGTGCCAGTAGTACTTGGGGGGGGATGAACACTGAAGCTTTCTTT.

The rearrangement uses TRBV25-1 and TRBJ2-5; 10 bases match TRBD1. The CDR3 has 15 amino acids. V trimming: 4 bases; J trimming: 4 bases; junction bases outside the gene matches: 6. Germline values: CDR1 MGHDK, CDR2 SYGVNS. This CDR3 is CASSARQGAGETQYF. The DNA of the CDR3 is TGTGCCAGCAGTGCAAGACAGGGGGCAGGAGAGACCCAGTACTTC.

This clone was seen only a few times. The chain has TRBV30 and TRBJ2-7; D is undetermined. There are 13 residues in the CDR3. Trimming shortened V by 2 bases and J by 0 bases, and 8 bases separated the two germline ends. The germline gives CDR1 GTSNPN, CDR2 SVGIG (reference sequence). The DNA of the CDR3 is TGTGCCTGGAGTCAGGCGATCTCCTACGAGCAGTACTTC. This codes for CAWSQAISYEQYF.

J is TRBJ1-3 and V is TRBV5-1, with D uncertain. The CDR3 totals 15 residues. V lost 1 base to trimming and J lost 2 bases, with 10 bases between them. Germline V gene sequence: CDR1 SGHRS, CDR2 YFSETQ. This CDR3 reads CASSLTGIAGNTIYF. DNA of the CDR3: TGCGCCAGCAGCTTGACGGGAATCGCTGGAAACACCATATATTTT.

The chain employs TRBV18 and TRBJ1-6; tentatively, D is TRBD1 (5 bases). Germline V lookup: CDR1 KGHSH, CDR2 LQKENI. The V end lost 5 bases, the J end lost 4 bases, and 9 bases lay between the germline ends. This CDR3 is built from 14 residues. The DNA of the CDR3 is TGTGCCAGCTCAAGGGACTTTTATAATTCACCCCTCCACTTT. This translates into CASSRDFYNSPLHF. The full variable domain, completed using reference TRBV18 and TRBJ1-6, is NAGVMQNPRHLVRRRGQEARLRCSPMKGHSHVYWYRQLPEEGLKFMVYLQKENIIDESGMPKERFSAEFPKEGPSILRIQQVVRGDSAAYFCASSRDFYNSPLHFGNGTRLTVT.

The CDR3 region has the DNA TGTGCCAGCAGTGGGGGCGGGGGCCTCGGTCTAGGGACCCAGTACTTC. Its protein product is CASSGGGGLGLGTQYF. J is TRBJ2-5 and V is TRBV2; tentatively, D is TRBD2 (7 bases). Per the germline V gene, CDR1 is SNHLY and CDR2 is FYNNEI. The ends were cut back, 4 bases at V and 7 bases at J, with 22 bases in the middle. CDR3 length equals 16 residues.

This chain links TRBV5-1 with TRBJ2-7; 15 nucleotides match TRBD2. CDR3 size: 18 residues. Germline CDR1 reads SGHRS; CDR2 reads YFSETQ. Trimming at V came to 4 bases and at J to 0 bases, leaving 8 bases not matched to a gene. The CDR3 nucleotides are TGCGCCAGCAGCAAGGGACTAGCGGGAGGCTCTGTCTCCTACGAGCAGTACTTC. This codes for CASSKGLAGGSVSYEQYF.

The chain uses TRBV9 and TRBJ1-4, with a possible D match to TRBD1 (6 bases). Trimming removed 0 bases at V and 7 bases at J, with 10 bases between. The CDR3 has 14 residues. CDR1 is SGDLS and CDR2 is YYNGEE in the germline V gene. As DNA, the CDR3 is TGTGCCAGCAGCGTAGAGGGGGATGGTGAAAAACTGTTTTTT. This gives the protein CASSVEGDGEKLFF.